The clone carrying this TCR beta chain was observed a few times. These data originate in a study of blood T cell repertoires in COVID-19. Across the whole study: Sites in the United States, Italy and Spain provided acute and convalescent COVID-19 samples. T cells, B-cell-depleted T cells, or PBMCs provided the cDNA or gDNA that served as material.

The CDR3 has 11 amino acids. CDR1 is DFQATT, CDR2 SNEGSKA, per germline (reference sequence). The germline V and J ends were trimmed by 3 bases and 6 bases, with 9 bases remaining between them. Per the original data handling: Scientists estimated how many nucleated cells there were by amplifying reference gene primers. The method was immunoSEQ multiplex PCR; TCRdb's version includes in-frame clones alone and lacks a portion of them. D and trimming were read from the DNA, whereas the V and J calls and clone size are those reported in that table. The data show 120,000 or so clones, with around 83% seen just once and around 5.6% held by the top ten.

Specimen: peripheral blood. The receptor was isolated from a man older than 75 with active or convalescent COVID-19. This chain uses TRBV20-1 with TRBJ2-7, with a weak D call TRBD2 (5 bases). The CDR3 DNA reads as TGCAGTGCTAGTTCGGGGTTCGAGCAGTACTTC. Encoded protein: CSASSGFEQYF.